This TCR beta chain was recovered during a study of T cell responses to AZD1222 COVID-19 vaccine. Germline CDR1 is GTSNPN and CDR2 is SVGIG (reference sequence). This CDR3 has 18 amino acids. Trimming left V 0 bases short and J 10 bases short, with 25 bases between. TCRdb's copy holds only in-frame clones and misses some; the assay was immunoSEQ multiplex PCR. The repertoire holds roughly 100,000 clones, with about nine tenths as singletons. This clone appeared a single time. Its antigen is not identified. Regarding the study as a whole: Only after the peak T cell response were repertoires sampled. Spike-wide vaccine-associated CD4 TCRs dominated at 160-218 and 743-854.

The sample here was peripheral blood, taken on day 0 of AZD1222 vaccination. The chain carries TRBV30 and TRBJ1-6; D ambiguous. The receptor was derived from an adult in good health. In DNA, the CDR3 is TGTGCCTGGAGTGTTGCCCCTCTTGACGGATGGGCTGGATCACCCCTCCACTTT. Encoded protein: CAWSVAPLDGWAGSPLHF.